This is a list of T cell receptor beta chains from one sample in a study of blood T cell repertoires in COVID-19. Generated by immunoSEQ multiplex PCR, the TCRdb table keeps only in-frame clones and is missing some. The repertoire has some 170,000 clones, around 80% of them found once; the top ten carry 9.1%. Sequences were obtained from peripheral blood. The receptors were sampled from a woman older than 75 with active or convalescent COVID-19. Both conserved end residues are part of each CDR3. D genes are given only for firm matches. The size of a clone is reported for some rows only, either as once, few or many, or as a class for expanded clones.

d_call	v_call	clone_size	j_call	cdr3_nt	cdr3_aa
TRBD1	TRBV6-5	-	TRBJ2-7	TGTGCCAGCAGCAAAGCTACAGGGGGCTCGGTCGAGCAGTACTTC	CASSKATGGSVEQYF
TRBD1	TRBV7-2	-	TRBJ1-1	TGTGCCAGCAGGACTACCGGACAGGGAAGGCGGGCTTTCTTT	CASRTTGQGRRAFF
TRBD1	TRBV7-2	-	TRBJ1-6	TGTGCCAGCAGCTTAGGGGGACAGGGAATCTCACCCCTCCACTTT	CASSLGGQGISPLHF
-	TRBV11-2	-	TRBJ2-7	TGTGCCAGCAGCTTCGTTAAAGGTGGCAGGGCGTCCTACGAGCAGTACTTC	CASSFVKGGRASYEQYF
TRBD1	TRBV3-1/TRBV3-2	-	TRBJ2-2	TGTGCCAGCAGCAAGGGGACAGGCGGGGAGCTGTTTTTT	CASSKGTGGELFF
-	TRBV6-5	-	TRBJ1-3	TGTGCCAGCGGTCAGGCAACTGGAAACACCATATATTTT	CASGQATGNTIYF
-	TRBV19	-	TRBJ1-4	TGTGCCAGTAGTCCGGTCGACGGGTCTAATGAAAAACTGTTTTTT	CASSPVDGSNEKLFF
TRBD1	TRBV18	-	TRBJ2-1	TGTGCCAGCTCACCCGACGACAGGGGAAGCTCCTACAATGAGCAGTTCTTC	CASSPDDRGSSYNEQFF
-	TRBV7-9	-	TRBJ1-2	TGTGCCAGCAGCTTAGTCGGGGAGGGCTACACCTTC	CASSLVGEGYTF
-	TRBV19	-	TRBJ1-1	TGTGCCAGTAGTAGGGCAGGGGAGAACACTGAAGCTTTCTTT	CASSRAGENTEAFF
-	TRBV10-3	-	TRBJ1-2	TGTGCCATCAGTGAGCACCCGGGAGGGGGCTATGGCTACACCTTC	CAISEHPGGGYGYTF
TRBD2	TRBV7-9	-	TRBJ2-7	TGTGCCAGTGCAAGCGGGAGAGACTACGAGCAGTACTTC	CASASGRDYEQYF
TRBD2	TRBV3-1/TRBV3-2	few	TRBJ2-5	TGTGCCAGCAGCCCTGGGGCACTAGCGGGGGGCCACCAAGAGACCCAGTACTTC	CASSPGALAGGHQETQYF
-	TRBV9	-	TRBJ1-2	TGTGCCAGCAGCCCGGGAGGGAGTAACTATGGCTACACCTTC	CASSPGGSNYGYTF
-	TRBV19	-	TRBJ1-6	TGTGCCAGTAATCCCCGGGACTCAGATAATTCACCCCTCCACTTT	CASNPRDSDNSPLHF
TRBD1	TRBV2	-	TRBJ1-5	TGTGCCAGCAGTGGACAGGGTTTCAATCAGCCCCAGCATTTT	CASSGQGFNQPQHF
-	TRBV7-2	-	TRBJ2-7	TGTGCCAGCAGCTTAAGGGGGGGTTTCGACGAGCAGTACTTC	CASSLRGGFDEQYF
TRBD1	TRBV12-5	once	TRBJ2-7	TGTGCTAGTGGAAACGGACAGGGTTTCTACGAGCAGTACTTC	CASGNGQGFYEQYF
TRBD1	TRBV28	-	TRBJ1-5	TGTGCCAGCAGTTTAGTACAGGGGGGACAGCCCCAGCATTTT	CASSLVQGGQPQHF
TRBD1	TRBV6-6	-	TRBJ1-3	TGTGCCAGCAGTTACCGACAGGGGAGCTCTGGAAACACCATATATTTT	CASSYRQGSSGNTIYF
TRBD1	TRBV7-2	-	TRBJ2-7	TGTGCCAGCAGCCCGGGGACAGCTATTACCTACGAGCAGTACTTC	CASSPGTAITYEQYF
-	TRBV6-5	-	TRBJ1-6	TGTGCCAGCAGGTGGAGGACGTATTCACCCCTCCACTTT	CASRWRTYSPLHF
TRBD1	TRBV4-3	-	TRBJ2-2	TGCGCCAGCAGCCAAGGGGGCAGGGGGACCGGGGAGCTGTTTTTT	CASSQGGRGTGELFF
TRBD1	TRBV19	once	TRBJ1-5	TGTGCCAGTACCTCGGACAGGGGGCCTGCCGGGGGCAATCAGCCCCAGCATTTT	CASTSDRGPAGGNQPQHF